This section outlines one T cell receptor beta chain sequence together with its context. The draw of peripheral blood yielded ten milliliters from each donor. Each sample gave at least 7 million isolated PBMCs. This sample is drawn from a study of blood T cells in healthy people across ages. CDR1 and CDR2 (germline): SGHTA, FQGNSA. There are 15 residues in the CDR3. Trimming at V came to 5 bases and at J to 2 bases, leaving 5 bases not matched to a gene. Primed by a sample-barcoded 5' primer and a J-beta primer mix, a second PCR proceeded for 7 to 11 cycles. TCRdb redid the calling of the 5' RACE reads with MiXCR, one entry per CDR3 protein. This sample has hundreds of thousands of distinct CDR3 sequences, with about 44% found just once.

The chain links TRBV7-2 to TRBJ2-7; TRBD2 matches at 11 bases. The origin of this receptor is a man younger than 40 in good health. The sequencing sample was made of blood. The CDR3 region is CASSPIAGGTYEQYF. The CDR3 DNA reads as TGTGCCAGCAGCCCAATAGCGGGGGGGACCTACGAGCAGTACTTC.